These T cell receptor beta chains were read from a single sample in a study of T cells in Graves' hyperthyroidism and ophthalmopathy. TCRdb re-derived calls from the multiplex PCR reads in MiXCR, one entry per CDR3 protein. Of 650,000 to 800,000 distinct CDR3 sequences listed, roughly 45% are singletons. The sequenced sample was peripheral blood or thyroid tissue (not recorded which). The receptor source for this set is an adult man with Graves' disease, either hyperthyroidism or ophthalmopathy (not recorded which). The CDR3 runs from the conserved cysteine through the conserved F or W. Each record gives: J gene, clone size, D gene, V gene, CDR3 protein, CDR3 DNA. The D gene is left open where the match is weak. A clone size is listed for some rows: how often the clone was seen (once, few, many), or a class if it is expanded.

TRBJ2-3 | NA | NA | TRBV11-1 | CASSGETYTQYF | TGTGCCAGCAGCGGGGAGACATATACGCAGTATTTT
TRBJ1-1 | many | TRBD1 | TRBV10-3 | CAINPGQGFTEAFF | TGTGCCATCAACCCCGGACAGGGTTTCACTGAAGCTTTCTTT
TRBJ1-2 | NA | NA | TRBV29-1 | CSLDINYGYTF | TGCAGCTTGGATATTAACTATGGCTACACCTTC
TRBJ2-6 | NA | NA | TRBV29-1 | CSGRSGSGANVLTF | TGCAGCGGGAGATCCGGCTCTGGGGCCAACGTCCTGACTTTC
TRBJ1-5 | NA | NA | TRBV29-1 | CSVGTGEHQPQHF | TGCAGCGTTGGTACGGGGGAGCATCAGCCCCAGCATTTT
TRBJ1-1 | few | NA | TRBV5-5 | CASSLGSGARTEAFF | TGTGCCAGCAGCTTGGGGTCGGGGGCGAGGACTGAAGCTTTCTTT
TRBJ1-2 | few | NA | TRBV13 | CASSLRGLNRYGYTF | TGTGCCAGCAGCTTAAGAGGACTGAACCGCTATGGCTACACCTTC
TRBJ1-1 | many | NA | TRBV11-1 | CASSLIQGEAFF | TGTGCCAGCAGCTTGATCCAGGGGGAAGCTTTCTTT
TRBJ1-2 | NA | TRBD1 | TRBV19 | CASGGGTGSRYTF | TGTGCCAGTGGCGGAGGGACAGGGTCACGCTACACCTTC
TRBJ2-5 | NA | NA | TRBV20-1 | CSAGDTQATGQYF | TGCAGTGCTGGAGACACCCAGGCTACAGGGCAGTACTTC
TRBJ1-2 | NA | TRBD1 | TRBV20-1 | CSARGRTGGYGYTF | TGCAGTGCTAGGGGACGGACAGGAGGCTATGGTTACACCTTC
TRBJ2-7 | NA | NA | TRBV19 | CASSTGRNSYEQYF | TGTGCCAGTAGTACGGGGCGCAACTCCTACGAGCAGTACTTC
TRBJ1-1 | NA | NA | TRBV5-1 | CASMGGRTANTEAFF | TGCGCCAGCATGGGAGGAAGGACAGCGAACACTGAAGCTTTCTTT
TRBJ1-4 | few | NA | TRBV20-1 | CSASDSNEKLFF | TGCAGTGCTTCCGACAGTAATGAAAAACTGTTTTTT
TRBJ1-1 | few | TRBD1 | TRBV7-2 | CASSLGQGMMDTEAFF | TGTGCCAGCAGCCTCGGACAGGGAATGATGGACACTGAAGCTTTCTTT
TRBJ2-5 | many | NA | TRBV7-8 | CASSPGQYQETQYF | TGTGCCAGCAGTCCTGGACAGTATCAAGAGACCCAGTACTTC
TRBJ2-7 | NA | NA | TRBV7-2 | CASRSYGEGEQYF | TGTGCCAGCAGGTCCTACGGAGAGGGCGAGCAGTACTTC
TRBJ1-5 | NA | NA | TRBV7-8 | CASSSLGGGRQSQHF | TGTGCCAGCAGCTCCCTAGGGGGGGGACGTCAGTCCCAGCATTTT
TRBJ2-2 | NA | NA | TRBV29-1 | CSVLDNATTGELFF | TGCAGCGTCTTAGATAATGCGACCACCGGGGAGCTGTTTTTT
TRBJ1-2 | NA | TRBD1 | TRBV29-1 | CSVERQGEDGYTF | TGCAGCGTTGAAAGACAGGGGGAAGATGGCTACACCTTC
TRBJ1-3 | few | TRBD1 | TRBV5-4 | CASSTPRTGNSGNTIYF | TGTGCCAGCAGCACGCCCAGGACAGGGAACTCTGGAAACACCATATATTTT
TRBJ1-1 | many | NA | TRBV2 | CASRTGTVITEAFF | TGTGCCAGCAGGACCGGGACGGTGATCACTGAAGCTTTCTTT
TRBJ2-5 | NA | TRBD2 | TRBV5-1 | CASSATERGQETQYF | TGCGCCAGCAGCGCGACAGAGCGGGGCCAAGAGACCCAGTACTTC